The 3 T cell receptor beta chains presented below share a single source sample, sequenced in a study of early T cells in non-severe SARS-CoV-2 infection. TCRdb reprocessed the 5' RACE reads via MiXCR and lists one record per CDR3 protein. Of approximately 21,000 distinct CDR3 sequences in the sample, about 5.1% were seen once. Input material: whole blood. Receptors originate from an adult who was a healthcare worker with PCR-confirmed SARS-CoV-2 infection or an uninfected control (not recorded which).

This clonotype was seen ten or more times. The DNA for the CDR3 is TGTGCCAGCAGTTACTCGGGACAGGGATACGGCGAGCAGTACTTC. It encodes CASSYSGQGYGEQYF. V usage is TRBV6-6 and J usage is TRBJ2-7; 9 bases map to TRBD1. CDR1 and CDR2 from the germline V gene are MNHNY and SVGAGI (reference sequence). The CDR3 extends over 15 amino acids. Trimming took 0 bases from V and 6 from J; bases not matched to a gene: 6.

This clonotype was counted ten times or more. The chain couples TRBV29-1 to TRBJ2-7; 8 nucleotides align to TRBD2. CDR1 and CDR2 (germline): SQVTM, ANQGSEA. V shed 5 bases, J shed 2 bases, and the junction held 8 bases outside the gene matches. The CDR3 loop spans 14 amino acids. CDR3 residues: CSVRGAGGPYEQYF. CDR3 DNA sequence: TGCAGCGTTAGGGGTGCGGGGGGCCCCTACGAGCAGTACTTC.

This clonotype occurred many times. V is TRBV27 and J is TRBJ1-2, with D hard to call. Germline lookup yields CDR1 MNHEY and CDR2 SMNVEV (reference sequence). Trimming left V 6 bases short and J 6 bases short, with 14 bases between. This CDR3 comprises 13 residues. CDR3 DNA sequence: TGTGCCAGCAGCCTACGACCTAAGAATGGCTACACCTTC. Amino acid sequence: CASSLRPKNGYTF.